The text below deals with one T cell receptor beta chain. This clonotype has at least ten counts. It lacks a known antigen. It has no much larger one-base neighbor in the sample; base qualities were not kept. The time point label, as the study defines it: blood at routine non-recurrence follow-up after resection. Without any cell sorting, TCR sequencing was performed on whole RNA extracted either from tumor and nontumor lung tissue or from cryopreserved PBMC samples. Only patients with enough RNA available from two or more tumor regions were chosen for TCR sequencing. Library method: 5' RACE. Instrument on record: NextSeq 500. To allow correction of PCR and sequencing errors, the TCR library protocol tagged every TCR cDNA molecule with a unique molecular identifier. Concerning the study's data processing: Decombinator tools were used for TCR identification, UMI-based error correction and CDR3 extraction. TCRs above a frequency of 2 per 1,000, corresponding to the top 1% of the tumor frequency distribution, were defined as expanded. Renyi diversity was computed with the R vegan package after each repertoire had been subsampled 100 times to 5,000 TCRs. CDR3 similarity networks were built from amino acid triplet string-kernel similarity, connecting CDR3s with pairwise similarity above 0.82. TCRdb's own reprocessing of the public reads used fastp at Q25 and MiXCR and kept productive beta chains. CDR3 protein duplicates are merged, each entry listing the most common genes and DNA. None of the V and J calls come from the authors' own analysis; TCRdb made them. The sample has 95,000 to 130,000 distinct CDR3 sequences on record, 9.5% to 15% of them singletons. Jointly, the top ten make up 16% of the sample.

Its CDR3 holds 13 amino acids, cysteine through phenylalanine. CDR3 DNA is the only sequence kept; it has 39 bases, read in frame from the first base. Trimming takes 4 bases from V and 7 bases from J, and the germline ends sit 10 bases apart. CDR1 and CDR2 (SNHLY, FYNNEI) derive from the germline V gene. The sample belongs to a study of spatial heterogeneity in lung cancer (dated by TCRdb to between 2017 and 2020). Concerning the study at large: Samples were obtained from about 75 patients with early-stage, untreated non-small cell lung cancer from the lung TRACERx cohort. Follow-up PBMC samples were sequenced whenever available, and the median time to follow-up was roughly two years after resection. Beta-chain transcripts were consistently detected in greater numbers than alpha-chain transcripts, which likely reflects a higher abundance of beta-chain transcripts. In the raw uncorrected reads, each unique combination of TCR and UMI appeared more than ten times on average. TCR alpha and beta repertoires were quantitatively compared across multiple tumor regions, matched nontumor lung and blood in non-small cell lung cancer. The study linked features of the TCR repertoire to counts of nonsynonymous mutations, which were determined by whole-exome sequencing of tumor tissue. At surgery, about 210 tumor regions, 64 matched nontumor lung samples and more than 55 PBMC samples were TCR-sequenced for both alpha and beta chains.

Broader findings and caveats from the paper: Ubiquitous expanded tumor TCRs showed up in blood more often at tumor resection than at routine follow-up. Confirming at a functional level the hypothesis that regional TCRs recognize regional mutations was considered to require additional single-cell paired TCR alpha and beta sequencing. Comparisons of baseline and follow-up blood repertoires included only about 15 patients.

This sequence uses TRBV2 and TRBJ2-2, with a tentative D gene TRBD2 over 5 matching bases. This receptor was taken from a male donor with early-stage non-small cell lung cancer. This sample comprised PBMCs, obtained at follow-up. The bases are TGTGCCAGCAGTGCACTAGAGTACGGGGAGCTGTTTTTT. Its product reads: CASSALEYGELFF.